This is a list of T cell receptor beta chains from one sample in a study of blood T cell repertoires in COVID-19. Sequencing was performed with immunoSEQ multiplex PCR; in TCRdb, only in-frame clones are kept and a portion is missing. The sample has under 200,000 clones; more than 75% are singletons. The sequenced sample was peripheral blood. These receptor sequences come from a woman of 80 years or more with acute or convalescent COVID-19. CDR3s include the opening cysteine and the closing phenylalanine or tryptophan. The D gene is left open where the match is weak. Size is omitted from some rows. Given values are once, few, many or a class for expanded clones.

cdr3_length clone_size d_call j_call v_call cdr3_nt cdr3_aa
15 once TRBD2 TRBJ2-5 TRBV9 TGTGCCAGCAGCGTAAAAGCGGGAGTGGGAGAGACCCAGTACTTC CASSVKAGVGETQYF
19 - TRBD1 TRBJ2-7 TRBV7-3 TGTGCCAGCAGCCCCGTGGGTGGCCTACCGGGACAGGGGGAGGACGAGCAGTACTTC CASSPVGGLPGQGEDEQYF
14 - - TRBJ2-7 TRBV2 TGTGCCAGCACCCCAATTAGGAGCTCCTACGAGCAGTACTTC CASTPIRSSYEQYF
18 - TRBD2 TRBJ2-3 TRBV7-9 TGTGCCAGCAGCTTAGGAACTAGCGGGAGGTATCCCGTAGGTACGCAGTATTTT CASSLGTSGRYPVGTQYF
16 - - TRBJ2-3 TRBV2 TGTGCCAGCAGTCCCGAAGGGGGAGGGATCGCAGATACGCAGTATTTT CASSPEGGGIADTQYF
15 - TRBD1 TRBJ1-5 TRBV6-5 TGTGCCAGCAGTTACTCTCAGGGGGCGGGTCAGCCCCAGCATTTT CASSYSQGAGQPQHF
15 - TRBD1 TRBJ1-5 TRBV28 TGTGCCAGCAGTCCCGGGACAGGGGGCGCTCAGCCCCAGCATTTT CASSPGTGGAQPQHF
15 - TRBD1 TRBJ1-5 TRBV6-5 TGTGCCACCAAACAGGGGGCGATGAGCAATCAGCCCCAGCATTTT CATKQGAMSNQPQHF
18 - TRBD1 TRBJ2-6 TRBV3-1/TRBV3-2 TGTGCCAGCAGCCCTGGGACAGGGGTTAGCTCTGGGGCCAACGTCCTGACTTTC CASSPGTGVSSGANVLTF
16 - - TRBJ2-1 TRBV19 TGTGCCAGTAGTATCCGAGCGGAGAGCTCCTACAATGAGCAGTTCTTC CASSIRAESSYNEQFF
14 - TRBD2 TRBJ2-7 TRBV6-5 TGTGCCAGCAGTCGGACTAGCGGGAGCTACGAGCAGTACTTC CASSRTSGSYEQYF
15 - - TRBJ1-2 TRBV7-2 TGTGCCAGCAGCCCCGAAGGGGGAGCTAACTATGGCTACACCTTC CASSPEGGANYGYTF
15 - - TRBJ2-7 TRBV27 TGTGCCAGCAGTTTAGGGGGGACAGTACTCTACGAGCAGTACTTC CASSLGGTVLYEQYF
18 - - TRBJ2-6 TRBV6-6 TGTGCCAGCAGTCATGAGCGTATTCTCCGTCCTGGGGCCAACGTCCTGACTTTC CASSHERILRPGANVLTF
16 once TRBD2 TRBJ2-5 TRBV2 TGTGCCAGCAGTGAAGAAACAGCGGGGCTAGATTATACCCAGTACTTC CASSEETAGLDYTQYF
15 - TRBD2 TRBJ2-7 TRBV5-4 TGTGCCAGCAGCCCTAGCGGGACATCCTCCTACGAGCAGTACTTC CASSPSGTSSYEQYF
13 - TRBD1 TRBJ1-6 TRBV5-4 TGTGCCAGCCGGGACAGCTATAATTCACCCCTCCACTTT CASRDSYNSPLHF
18 - TRBD2 TRBJ2-1 TRBV7-8 TGTGCCAGCAGCTTAGAAAGATTGGGGCGGGAGCTCTACAATGAGCAGTTCTTC CASSLERLGRELYNEQFF
13 - - TRBJ1-4 TRBV29-1 TGCAGCGTTGGAGGGAGGGCTAATGAAAAACTGTTTTTT CSVGGRANEKLFF
13 - TRBD1 TRBJ2-7 TRBV6-5 TGTGCCAGCAGAGGGACAGGGCGCTACGAGCAGTACTTC CASRGTGRYEQYF
15 - - TRBJ1-3 TRBV5-1 TGCGCCAGCAGCTTGGGCCAGGTTGGGGGAAACACCATATATTTT CASSLGQVGGNTIYF
17 - - TRBJ1-3 TRBV18 TGTGCCAGCTCACCTAGCGCTACGACCGACTCTGGAAACACCATATATTTT CASSPSATTDSGNTIYF
17 - - TRBJ1-1 TRBV6-1 TGTGCCAGCAGTGAAGCAGGGGGAACATATTCGGCCACTGAAGCTTTCTTT CASSEAGGTYSATEAFF
17 - - TRBJ1-1 TRBV5-1 TGCGCCAGCAGCTCACAACAGGGAAGGGTCGGACTGGCTGAAGCTTTCTTT CASSSQQGRVGLAEAFF
18 - - TRBJ1-4 TRBV5-1 TGCGCCAGCAGCCGCTCGAGCCTGACACTCGGCTGGAATGAAAAACTGTTTTTT CASSRSSLTLGWNEKLFF
14 - - TRBJ1-5 TRBV19 TGTGCCAGTAGTTTTTCAGGGTGGGATCAGCCCCAGCATTTT CASSFSGWDQPQHF
14 - - TRBJ1-2 TRBV10-3 TGTGCCATCAGTGAAGGGGGGGTCGGGAGTGGCTACACCTTC CAISEGGVGSGYTF
15 once TRBD1 TRBJ1-4 TRBV6-2/TRBV6-3 TGTGCCAGCAGTGACCCGGGACAGGGTGATGAAAAACTGTTTTTT CASSDPGQGDEKLFF
16 - TRBD1 TRBJ2-5 TRBV7-2 TGTGCCAGCAGCCCCTGGGCACCGCAGGGGGAGGAGACCCAGTACTTC CASSPWAPQGEETQYF
14 - TRBD2 TRBJ2-1 TRBV20-1 TGCAGTGCTAGTAGTAGCGGGAGAAGGTATGAGCAGTTCTTC CSASSSGRRYEQFF
22 - - TRBJ1-4 TRBV15 TGTGCCACCAAGGGAGGAGGAGGGCTACTTATTCCTTCCCTACTCACTAATGAAAAACTGTTTTTT CATKGGGGLLIPSLLTNEKLFF
13 - - TRBJ1-2 TRBV7-9 TGTGCCAGCAGCTTAAGGGGGGGTAATGGCTACACCTTC CASSLRGGNGYTF
15 - TRBD2 TRBJ2-1 TRBV7-2 TGTGCCAGCAGCTTAAGGGGACTCGGGGGGGTGGAGCAGTTCTTC CASSLRGLGGVEQFF
15 - TRBD1 TRBJ1-1 TRBV18 TGTGCCAGCTCGCCGACAGGGTTTGGTTACACTGAAGCTTTCTTT CASSPTGFGYTEAFF
15 - - TRBJ1-2 TRBV28 TGTGCCAGCAGTCCCCGGGCCTCGGGGATCTATGGCTACACCTTC CASSPRASGIYGYTF
16 - - TRBJ1-1 TRBV19 TGTGCCAGTAGCCCTGGCCGAGGCAGGGGGAACACTGAAGCTTTCTTT CASSPGRGRGNTEAFF
19 - TRBD1 TRBJ1-2 TRBV27 TGTGCCAGCAGTTTAACTGGCAGCCGGGACAGGACGATGATAAAGGGCTACACCTTC CASSLTGSRDRTMIKGYTF
14 - TRBD2 TRBJ2-3 TRBV18 TGTGCCAGCTCACCTGGGGGGGGCACAGATACGCAGTATTTT CASSPGGGTDTQYF
15 - - TRBJ1-1 TRBV12-2 TGTGCAAGTCGCTTAGGGCGACAGGGGCAAACTGAAGCTTTCTTT CASRLGRQGQTEAFF
15 - TRBD2 TRBJ2-3 TRBV10-3 TGTGCCATCAGTGACCGAGGGCGGGAGAAGGGTACGCAGTATTTT CAISDRGREKGTQYF
15 - TRBD1 TRBJ1-5 TRBV19 TGTGCCAGTAGTACCAGGACAGGGACCGATCAGCCCCAGCATTTT CASSTRTGTDQPQHF
15 - - TRBJ1-2 TRBV4-3 TGCGCCAGCAGCCAAATAGGGGGTTCTAACTATGGCTACACCTTC CASSQIGGSNYGYTF
15 - TRBD2 TRBJ2-7 TRBV28 TGTGCCAGTCACAGTGCGGGGGAGGGCTCCTACGAGCAGTACTTC CASHSAGEGSYEQYF
14 - TRBD1 TRBJ2-7 TRBV5-1 TGCGCCAGCAGCTCACAGGGGAATGCCTACGAGCAGTACTTC CASSSQGNAYEQYF
19 - - TRBJ2-2 TRBV4-2 TGTGCCAGCAGCCAAGATAGGTGGCGGGAACCCCCGGACACCGGGGAGCTGTTTTTT CASSQDRWREPPDTGELFF
12 few - TRBJ1-1 TRBV10-3 TGTGCCATCAGTGATTGGACAGAGGAAGCTTTCTTT CAISDWTEEAFF
13 - - TRBJ1-1 TRBV7-3 TGTGCCAGCAGCTTAACTCCGGAGGGCGAAGCTTTCTTT CASSLTPEGEAFF
18 - - TRBJ1-6 TRBV11-2 TGTGCCAGCAGCTTAATTGTCTCAGGGCTTATTTACAATTCACCCCTCCACTTT CASSLIVSGLIYNSPLHF
14 - TRBD1 TRBJ2-5 TRBV27 TGTGCCAGCAGGCTACAGGGGAAAGGAGAGACCCAGTACTTC CASRLQGKGETQYF
18 - - TRBJ1-4 TRBV15 TGTGCCACCAGCAGAGATCAGGACCCCAGCCTCCGGGGAGAAAAACTGTTTTTT CATSRDQDPSLRGEKLFF
17 - - TRBJ2-3 TRBV7-8 TGTGCCAGCAGCTACTCGTATCGCGGGAAAAGCACAGATACGCAGTATTTT CASSYSYRGKSTDTQYF
17 - TRBD1 TRBJ1-2 TRBV4-2 TGTGCCAGCAGCCAAGATGTTGCCAGGGGGCGAAGTAGTGGCTACACCTTC CASSQDVARGRSSGYTF